The 10 T cell receptor beta chains in this list originate from one sample, sequenced in a study of T-cell memory formation after mild COVID-19. One entry per CDR3 protein results from TCRdb running MiXCR on the 5' RACE reads. The sample holds under 200,000 distinct CDR3 sequences, roughly 28% seen once. Sample: PBMCs or a T cell subset sorted from them (not recorded which). The source is an adult woman who had mild COVID-19 (a few samples of this study predate the infection). Cell type and time point are not known.

This clonotype was counted a few times. V is TRBV10-3 and J is TRBJ1-1; D might be TRBD1 (6 bases). The V and J ends lost 6 bases and 1 base respectively, with 9 bases between them. Germline lookup yields CDR1 ENHRY and CDR2 SYGVKD. The CDR3 contains 13 residues. DNA of the CDR3: TGTGCCATCAGCAGACAGGAGAACACTGAAGCTTTCTTT. Amino acid sequence: CAISRQENTEAFF.

This clonotype was seen a handful of times. The chain employs TRBV20-1 and TRBJ2-2; TRBD1 matches 9 bases. The CDR3 loop spans 14 amino acids. Germline values: CDR1 DFQATT, CDR2 SNEGSKA (reference sequence). Trimming at V came to 3 bases and at J to 5 bases, leaving 4 bases not matched to a gene. The CDR3 bases are TGCAGTGCTAGCGACAGGGGGGGTACCGGGGAGCTGTTTTTT. As protein: CSASDRGGTGELFF.

V is TRBV2 and J is TRBJ2-1, with D possibly called TRBD1 or TRBD2 (5 bases each). The CDR3 runs to 11 residues. Germline CDR1 reads SNHLY; CDR2 reads FYNNEI. Trimming took 8 bases from V and 11 from J, leaving 13 bases between them. For the CDR3, the DNA is TGTGCCAGCTCGGGGACGACACAGCAGTTCTTC. It translates to CASSGTTQQFF.

CDR3 loop: CASSHDRGLVGFEAFF. The CDR3 nucleotides read TGTGCCAGCAGTCATGACAGGGGACTGGTGGGCTTTGAAGCTTTCTTT. The rearrangement joins TRBV6-5 to TRBJ1-1, with 8 bases matching TRBD1. Germline V gives CDR1 MNHEY, CDR2 SVGAGI. The CDR3 covers 16 residues. The trim removed 5 bases at V and 7 bases at J, leaving 15 bases unmatched.

This clonotype was counted only a few times. The chain combines TRBV23-1 with TRBJ2-5, with 13 nucleotides matching TRBD2. TRBV23-1 is treated as an ORF (open reading frame) with a function not yet certain. The CDR3 is 17 amino acids. Trimming at V came to 0 bases and at J to 5 bases, leaving 6 bases not matched to a gene. The CDR3 nucleotides read TGCGCCAGCAGTCAATCAGGACTAGCGGGAGAGGTGGAGACCCAGTACTTC. It codes for CASSQSGLAGEVETQYF.

This clonotype was recorded a few times. V gene TRBV5-1 combines with J gene TRBJ2-1, with 7 positions matching TRBD1. The CDR3 has 14 amino acids. Germline CDR1 and CDR2: SGHRS and YFSETQ. Trimming removed 0 bases from V and 8 bases from J; junction bases left unmatched: 5. The CDR3 region is CASSLGDSVDEQFF. In DNA form, the CDR3 reads TGCGCCAGCAGCTTGGGGGACAGTGTAGATGAGCAGTTCTTC.

This clonotype was seen only a few times. This rearrangement joins TRBV12-3 or TRBV12-4 to TRBJ2-7; 9 bases are shared with TRBD2. This CDR3 spans 15 amino acids. V lost 6 bases, J lost 3 bases, and 9 bases stayed unmatched. Written as DNA, the CDR3 is TGTGCCAGCAGCCCGACTAGCGGACGGGTCTACGAGCAGTACTTC. Its protein product is CASSPTSGRVYEQYF.

In its sample, this clonotype was seen once. The chain links TRBV27 to TRBJ2-7; a weak D match, TRBD1 (6 bases). The CDR3 extends over 14 amino acids. The germline gives CDR1 MNHEY, CDR2 SMNVEV (reference sequence). The germline V and J ends were trimmed by 4 bases and 3 bases, with 13 bases remaining between them. CDR3 residues: CASSSWDTGYEQYF. The DNA of the CDR3 is TGTGCCAGCAGTTCCTGGGACACTGGCTACGAGCAGTACTTC.

This chain uses TRBV12-3 or TRBV12-4 with TRBJ1-2; a possible D gene is TRBD1 (5 bases). This CDR3 spans 15 amino acids. Trimming stripped 5 bases from V and 2 bases from J, with 15 bases between. The CDR3 spells CASSRGEAGNYGYTF. CDR3 DNA: TGTGCCAGCAGTCGGGGCGAGGCAGGGAACTATGGCTACACCTTC.

Comments on this clonotype: One end of the junction is discordant with germline, which a read error may explain. The CDR3 region has the DNA TGTGCCAGCAGCGAAGCCCCCCCGCTTTCTGAAGCTTTCTTT. This encodes CASSEAPPLSEAFF. The chain is built from TRBV6-1 and TRBJ1-1; D ambiguous. Germline-derived CDR1 and CDR2 are MNHNS and SASEGT. The CDR3 covers 14 residues.